This TCR beta chain is from a study of CD8 T cells in ankylosing spondylitis. Study-wide findings and caveats: Typical of ankylosing spondylitis blood, it appeared, was a TCR beta motif of fewer than 10 highly homologous variants.

TCRdb re-derived calls from the 5' RACE reads in MiXCR, one entry per CDR3 protein. The sample lists hundreds of thousands of distinct CDR3 sequences, 12% seen once, with about 0.49% in the top ten. Germline V CDR1 and CDR2: MNHNY, SVGAGI (reference sequence). Trimming cost V 2 bases and J 8 bases, with 4 bases left between them. CDR3 length: 11 residues. This clonotype showed up many times. The antigen is undetermined. The TCR comes from a male donor with ankylosing spondylitis. The specimen sequenced was blood, either unsorted or a sorted T cell fraction (not recorded which). The J gene is TRBJ2-1, the V gene TRBV6-6; D is undetermined. The CDR3 DNA is TGTGCCAGCAGTTACCCCGATGAGCAGTTCTTC. It specifies CASSYPDEQFF.